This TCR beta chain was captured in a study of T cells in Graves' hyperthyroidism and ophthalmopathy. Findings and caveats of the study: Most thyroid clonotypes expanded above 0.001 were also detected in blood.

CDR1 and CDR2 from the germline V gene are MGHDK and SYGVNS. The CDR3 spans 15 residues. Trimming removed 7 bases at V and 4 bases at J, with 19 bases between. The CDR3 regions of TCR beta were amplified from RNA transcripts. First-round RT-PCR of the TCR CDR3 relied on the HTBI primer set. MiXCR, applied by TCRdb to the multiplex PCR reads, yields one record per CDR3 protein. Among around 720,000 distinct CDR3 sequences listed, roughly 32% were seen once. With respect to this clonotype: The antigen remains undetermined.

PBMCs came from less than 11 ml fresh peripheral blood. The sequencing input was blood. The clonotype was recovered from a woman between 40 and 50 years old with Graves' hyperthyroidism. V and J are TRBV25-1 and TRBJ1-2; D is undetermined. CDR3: CASILPRRPSYGYTF. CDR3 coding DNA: TGTGCCAGCATCCTCCCCCGACGCCCTTCCTATGGCTACACCTTC.